This paragraph covers one T cell receptor beta chain sequence. RNA, at roughly 0.45 to 1 ug, was reverse transcribed with random hexamers. TCRdb reanalysed the immunoSEQ multiplex PCR reads using MiXCR and keeps one entry per CDR3 protein. Seen here are fewer than 150,000 distinct CDR3 sequences, approximately 95% observed once, and the top ten hold roughly 0.2%. The CDR3 totals 16 residues. Looked up from germline, CDR1 is MNHEY and CDR2 is SVGEGT. V lost 6 bases to trimming and J lost 4 bases; unmatched junction nucleotides: 7. The sample belongs to a study of CD8 T cells in Susac syndrome. V and J are TRBV6-2 or TRBV6-3 and TRBJ2-3; 13 nucleotides align to TRBD2. This clonotype was obtained from a human donor with Susac syndrome. The sequenced material came from CD8+ T cells from PBMCs. Here the CDR3 reads CASSRGLAGAADTQYF. In DNA form, the CDR3 reads TGTGCCAGCAGCCGAGGACTAGCGGGAGCCGCAGATACGCAGTATTTT.